Sequencing of this T cell receptor beta chain was carried out in a study of blood T cells in healthy people across ages. Study-level results: It was held that diversity estimates obtained from one million T cells represented underestimates.

The CDR3 sequence is 15 residues long. V was pared by 5 bases and J by 1 base, with 6 bases of the junction left unmatched. Germline CDR1 is SGHVS and CDR2 is FQNEAQ. Combining a sample-barcoded 5' primer with a J-beta primer mix, a second PCR ran for roughly 7 to 12 cycles. Every individual sample yielded 2.5 million or more paired-end reads (each containing CDR3). TCRdb re-called the 5' RACE reads with MiXCR, one entry per CDR3 protein. Here the sample spans 600,000 to 850,000 distinct CDR3 sequences, approximately 43% being singletons. This clonotype was observed a handful of times. Its target is unknown.

Material: blood. This receptor was obtained from a woman aged 55 to 70 in good health. This rearrangement joins TRBV7-8 to TRBJ1-1, with 8 bases matching TRBD1. CDR3 bases: TGTGCCAGCAGCACCAGGACAGGGACGAACACTGAAGCTTTCTTT. This sequence encodes CASSTRTGTNTEAFF.